A selection of T cell receptor beta chains follows, all from one sample in a study of blood T cell repertoires in COVID-19. Generated by immunoSEQ multiplex PCR, the TCRdb table keeps only in-frame clones and is missing some. Among hundreds of thousands of clones listed, roughly 90% were seen once. Sample: peripheral blood. These receptors were taken from a man aged 40-49 years with acute or convalescent COVID-19. The conserved cysteine and the conserved F or W are not part of the CDR3 here. Each record gives: J gene, V gene, CDR3 protein.

J: TRBJ2-2
V: TRBV5-6
CDR3: ASSGTGGTGELF

J: TRBJ2-1
V: TRBV2
CDR3: ASSDDGGSYNEQF

J: TRBJ1-1
V: TRBV19
CDR3: ASKAGVTEAF

J: TRBJ2-1
V: TRBV3-1/TRBV3-2
CDR3: ASSQGTSVNYNEQF

J: TRBJ2-2
V: TRBV5-5
CDR3: ASSLVTGAGELF

J: TRBJ2-1
V: TRBV7-3
CDR3: ASSPRTSSYNEQF

J: TRBJ1-1
V: TRBV11-3
CDR3: ASSLKRDTEAF

J: TRBJ1-2
V: TRBV5-1
CDR3: ASSLESRGSYGYT

J: TRBJ1-1
V: TRBV27
CDR3: ARYWDRNTEAF

J: TRBJ2-6
V: TRBV13
CDR3: ASTPGTGISGANVLT

J: TRBJ2-1
V: TRBV5-1
CDR3: ASSLAEGGVIGTYNEQF

J: TRBJ2-5
V: TRBV24-1
CDR3: AIGLAQETQY

J: TRBJ2-1
V: TRBV7-9
CDR3: ASSLGQGVDSYNEQF

J: TRBJ1-2
V: TRBV5-1
CDR3: ASSLYSRGPSGYT

J: TRBJ1-2
V: TRBV27
CDR3: ASSWGQGNYGYT

J: TRBJ1-2
V: TRBV4-3
CDR3: ASSQSRQGAPNYGYT

J: TRBJ1-1
V: TRBV10-1
CDR3: ASTRDRGLGKAF

J: TRBJ1-5
V: TRBV6-4
CDR3: ASRRITGFLGNQPQH

J: TRBJ2-5
V: TRBV6-1
CDR3: ASSEIGGETQY

J: TRBJ1-1
V: TRBV19
CDR3: ASRQAEAF

J: TRBJ2-3
V: TRBV9
CDR3: ASSVGGGGSADTQY

J: TRBJ1-2
V: TRBV4-3
CDR3: ASSQVLNYGYT

J: TRBJ1-5
V: TRBV3-1/TRBV3-2
CDR3: ASSQDQCRRIYQPQH

J: TRBJ2-3
V: TRBV7-9
CDR3: ASTLGEAGNTDTQY

J: TRBJ2-1
V: TRBV2
CDR3: ASSEYRVNNEQF

J: TRBJ2-1
V: TRBV19
CDR3: ASTVFGVVGYNEQF

J: TRBJ2-7
V: TRBV5-6
CDR3: ASSFGTGEGEQY

J: TRBJ2-7
V: TRBV5-4
CDR3: ASSSGQGSYEQY

J: TRBJ2-2
V: TRBV7-6
CDR3: ASSLGVAVNTGELF

J: TRBJ2-1
V: TRBV12-5
CDR3: ASGLGTPRGEQF

J: TRBJ1-2
V: TRBV5-4
CDR3: ASSPRGTGGIYGYT

J: TRBJ2-7
V: TRBV7-9
CDR3: ASSLGRTGRTYEQY

J: TRBJ2-7
V: TRBV14
CDR3: ASSHERTGWSYEQY

J: TRBJ2-1
V: TRBV11-3
CDR3: ASSSQSPGTGIEQF

J: TRBJ1-2
V: TRBV27
CDR3: ASSSPDRVGGYT

J: TRBJ1-2
V: TRBV3-1/TRBV3-2
CDR3: ASRRVGGYGYT

J: TRBJ2-5
V: TRBV5-4
CDR3: ASSLPSGRIQETQY

J: TRBJ1-6
V: TRBV28
CDR3: ASSLGTGVYNSPLH

J: TRBJ2-3
V: TRBV7-8
CDR3: ASSPPWREGLDTQY

J: TRBJ1-4
V: TRBV28
CDR3: ASSPLTTGTNEKLF

J: TRBJ2-1
V: TRBV11-2
CDR3: ASSFPNASRSSYNEQF

J: TRBJ1-1
V: TRBV21-1
CDR3: ASSKSADTNTEAF

J: TRBJ1-1
V: TRBV4-3
CDR3: ASSLTGNTEAF

J: TRBJ2-2
V: TRBV19
CDR3: ASSIDGGGSGELF

J: TRBJ2-2
V: TRBV11-3
CDR3: ASSWGVNTGELF

J: TRBJ2-7
V: TRBV9
CDR3: ASSADSYEQY

J: TRBJ2-5
V: TRBV13
CDR3: ASSLKDRAGTQY

J: TRBJ2-1
V: TRBV11-2
CDR3: ASSPLKIRQGNSGRGQF

J: TRBJ2-7
V: TRBV7-2
CDR3: ASSSRASFEQY

J: TRBJ1-5
V: TRBV27
CDR3: ASSSIGGEGNQPQH

J: TRBJ2-1
V: TRBV5-1
CDR3: ASSLELDPYNEQF

J: TRBJ2-7
V: TRBV5-4
CDR3: ASSKDSSYEQY